The 5 T cell receptor beta chains given below trace back to one sample, sequenced in a study of T cell responses to AZD1222 COVID-19 vaccine. Sequencing used immunoSEQ multiplex PCR; TCRdb keeps in-frame clones, though not all of them. The profile shows approximately 100,000 clones, approximately 87% of them singletons. The sequences come from peripheral blood, collected on day 0 of AZD1222 vaccination. These receptors were collected from an adult in good health.

This sequence joins TRBV6-2 or TRBV6-3 and TRBJ2-5; 9 nucleotides match TRBD2. The V gene's germline CDR1 is MNHEY and CDR2 SVGEGT. The CDR3 sequence is 17 residues long. The V and J ends lost 4 bases and 2 bases, in that order; junction bases with no gene match: 11. The CDR3 DNA sequence: TGTGCCAGCAGTTCCCCCCGGGCTAGCGGGGTACAAGAGACCCAGTACTTC. This gives the protein CASSSPRASGVQETQYF.

The chain couples TRBV5-8 to TRBJ2-5, with D possibly TRBD1 on 5 matching bases. CDR3 length: 13 amino acids. The germline CDR1 and CDR2 sequences are SGHTS and YDEGEE. Trimming cost V 1 base and J 5 bases, with 9 bases left between them. In DNA, the CDR3 is TGTGCCAGCAGCTTGCGGGCAGGGGAGACCCAGTACTTC. Its protein product is CASSLRAGETQYF.

This sequence joins TRBV4-3 and TRBJ1-1; 7 nucleotides match TRBD1. Trimming took 3 bases from V and 4 from J; bases not matched to a gene: 11. The CDR3 spans 16 residues. The germline V gene has CDR1 LGHNA and CDR2 YSLEER. CDR3: CASSHPREGALTEAFF. Written as DNA, the CDR3 is TGCGCCAGCAGCCACCCCCGCGAGGGGGCGCTCACTGAAGCTTTCTTT.

J is TRBJ1-5 and V is TRBV6-5, with D unclear. Germline CDR1 is MNHEY and CDR2 is SVGAGI. Trimming took 5 bases from V and 1 from J, leaving 9 bases between them. This CDR3 has 14 amino acids. The CDR3 nucleotides read TGTGCCAGCAGTCGTGGACGGAGCAATCAGCCCCAGCATTTT. Amino acids: CASSRGRSNQPQHF.

The chain couples TRBV9 to TRBJ2-7; TRBD2 aligns across 7 bases. Germline V gives CDR1 SGDLS, CDR2 YYNGEE. The junction had 11 bases not matched to a gene; V was cut back by 4 bases and J by 1 base. The CDR3 totals 16 residues. CDR3 in amino acids: CASSTRAGPYSYEQYF. The CDR3 bases are TGTGCCAGCAGCACCCGAGCGGGGCCCTATTCCTACGAGCAGTACTTC. The full variable domain, rest sourced from reference TRBV9 and TRBJ2-7, is DSGVTQTPKHLITATGQRVTLRCSPRSGDLSVYWYQQSLDQGLQFLIQYYNGEERAKGNILERFSAQQFPDLHSELNLSSLELGDSALYFCASSTRAGPYSYEQYFGPGTRLTVT.